This entry features one TCR beta chain sequence. Its matching antigen is unknown. CDR1 is SEHNR and CDR2 is FQNEAQ in the germline V gene (reference sequence). The length of the CDR3 is 18 residues. V dropped 1 base and J dropped 3 bases, with 19 bases sitting between them. The data derive from a study of T cells in localized non-small cell lung cancer. The repertoire was sequenced with immunoSEQ multiplex PCR; TCRdb's copy has only in-frame clones and lacks some. The data contain tens of thousands of clones, almost 90% of them singletons. Study-wide points: The appearance of a median roughly 58 of the top 100 tumor clones was seen in adjacent lung. In uninvolved adjacent lung, T cell clonality reached its highest value, exceeding tumor.

The source is a woman aged 40-70 years with stage I lung adenocarcinoma. The input for sequencing was peripheral blood, taken before any cancer treatment. The chain couples TRBV7-9 to TRBJ1-3; D gene ambiguous. CDR3 coding DNA: TGTGCCAGCAGCTTAGGGGCTACAGCGGGTAATTATGGAAACACCATATATTTT. Residues: CASSLGATAGNYGNTIYF.